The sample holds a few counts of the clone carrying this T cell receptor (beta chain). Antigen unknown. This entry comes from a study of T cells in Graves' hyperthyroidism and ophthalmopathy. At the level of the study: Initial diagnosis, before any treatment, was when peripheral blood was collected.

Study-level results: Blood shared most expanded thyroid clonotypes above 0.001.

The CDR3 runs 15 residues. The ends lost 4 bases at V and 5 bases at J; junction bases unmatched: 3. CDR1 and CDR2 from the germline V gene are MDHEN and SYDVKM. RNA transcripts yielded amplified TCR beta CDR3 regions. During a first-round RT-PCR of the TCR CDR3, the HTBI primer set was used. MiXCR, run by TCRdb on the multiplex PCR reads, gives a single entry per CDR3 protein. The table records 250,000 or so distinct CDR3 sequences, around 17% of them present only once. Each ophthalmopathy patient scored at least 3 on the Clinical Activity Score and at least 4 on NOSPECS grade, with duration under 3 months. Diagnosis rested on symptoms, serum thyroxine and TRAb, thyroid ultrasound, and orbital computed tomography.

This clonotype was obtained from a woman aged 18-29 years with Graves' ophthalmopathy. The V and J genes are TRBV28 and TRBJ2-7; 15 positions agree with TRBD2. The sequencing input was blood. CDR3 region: CASSSRTSGGDEQYF. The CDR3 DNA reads TGTGCCAGCAGTTCACGGACTAGCGGGGGGGACGAGCAGTACTTC.